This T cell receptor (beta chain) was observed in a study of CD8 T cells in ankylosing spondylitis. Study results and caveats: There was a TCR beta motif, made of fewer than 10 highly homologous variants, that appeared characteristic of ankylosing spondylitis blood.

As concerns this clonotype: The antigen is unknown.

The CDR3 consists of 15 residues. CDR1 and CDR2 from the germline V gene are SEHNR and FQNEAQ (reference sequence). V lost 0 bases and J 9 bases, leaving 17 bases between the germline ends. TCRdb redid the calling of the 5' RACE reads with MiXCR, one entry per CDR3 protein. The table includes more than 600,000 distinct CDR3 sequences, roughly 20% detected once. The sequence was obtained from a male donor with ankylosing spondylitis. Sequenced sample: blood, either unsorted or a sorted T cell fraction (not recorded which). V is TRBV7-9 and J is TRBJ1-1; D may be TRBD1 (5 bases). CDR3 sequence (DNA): TGTGCCAGCAGCTTAGCCACAGGAGCACCGACGCAAGCTTTCTTT. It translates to CASSLATGAPTQAFF.